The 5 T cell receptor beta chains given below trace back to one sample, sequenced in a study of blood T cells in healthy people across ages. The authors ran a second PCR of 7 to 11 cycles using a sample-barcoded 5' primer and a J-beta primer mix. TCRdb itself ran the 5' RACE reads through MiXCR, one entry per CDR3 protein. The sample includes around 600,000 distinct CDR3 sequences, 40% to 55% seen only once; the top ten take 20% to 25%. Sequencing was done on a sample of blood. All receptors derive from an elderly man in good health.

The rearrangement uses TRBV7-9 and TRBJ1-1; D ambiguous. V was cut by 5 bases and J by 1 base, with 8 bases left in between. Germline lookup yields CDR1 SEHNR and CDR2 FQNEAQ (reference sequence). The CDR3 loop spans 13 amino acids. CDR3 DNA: TGTGCCAGCAGCCGCCGGGGGAACACTGAAGCTTTCTTT. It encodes CASSRRGNTEAFF.

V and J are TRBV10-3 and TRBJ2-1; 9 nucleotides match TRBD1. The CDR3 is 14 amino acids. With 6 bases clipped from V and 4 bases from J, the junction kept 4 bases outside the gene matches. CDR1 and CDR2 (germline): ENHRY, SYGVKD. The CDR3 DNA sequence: TGTGCCATCAGCCCCGGGACAGGGTACAATGAGCAGTTCTTC. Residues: CAISPGTGYNEQFF.

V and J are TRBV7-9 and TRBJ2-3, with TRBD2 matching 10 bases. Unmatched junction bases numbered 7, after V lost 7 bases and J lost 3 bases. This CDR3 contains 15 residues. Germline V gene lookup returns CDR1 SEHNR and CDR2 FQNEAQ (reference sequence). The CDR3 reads CASTPLAGVTDTQYF. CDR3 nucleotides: TGTGCCAGCACCCCCCTAGCGGGGGTAACAGATACGCAGTATTTT.

In nucleotides, the CDR3 is TGTGCCAGCAGTGAATTCACAGGGGGCGCGCATAATTCACCCCTCCACTTT. Translating it yields CASSEFTGGAHNSPLHF. The chain carries TRBV25-1 and TRBJ1-6, with 9 nucleotides matching TRBD1. The length of the CDR3 is 17 residues. The junction had 6 bases not matched to a gene; V was cut back by 1 base and J by 5 bases. CDR1 and CDR2 from the germline V gene are MGHDK and SYGVNS.

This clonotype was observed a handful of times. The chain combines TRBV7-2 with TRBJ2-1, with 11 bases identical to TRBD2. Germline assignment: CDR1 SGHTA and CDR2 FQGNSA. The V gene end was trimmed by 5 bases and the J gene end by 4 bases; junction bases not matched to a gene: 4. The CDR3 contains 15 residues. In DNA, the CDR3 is TGTGCCAGCAGCCCGGGACTAGCGGCGTACAATGAGCAGTTCTTC. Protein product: CASSPGLAAYNEQFF.